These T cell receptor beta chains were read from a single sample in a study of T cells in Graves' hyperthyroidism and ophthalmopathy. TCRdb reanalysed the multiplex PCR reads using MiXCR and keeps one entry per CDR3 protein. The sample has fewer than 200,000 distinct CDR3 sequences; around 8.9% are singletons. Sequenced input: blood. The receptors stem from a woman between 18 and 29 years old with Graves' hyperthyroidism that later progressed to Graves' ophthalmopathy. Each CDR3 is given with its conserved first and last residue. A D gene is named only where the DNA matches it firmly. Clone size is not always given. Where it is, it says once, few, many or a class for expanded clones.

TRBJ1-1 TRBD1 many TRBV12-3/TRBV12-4 TGTGCCAGCAGTCCAGAGATTCCGGGACAGGGGTTGGGGAACACTGAAGCTTTCTTT CASSPEIPGQGLGNTEAFF
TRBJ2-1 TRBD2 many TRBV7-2 TGTGCCAGCAGCTTAGGGAAAGGGACTAGCGGGTACAATGAGCAGTTCTTC CASSLGKGTSGYNEQFF
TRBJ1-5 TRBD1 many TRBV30 TGTGCCTGGAGTACGACAGGGATTAGCAATCAGCCCCAGCATTTT CAWSTTGISNQPQHF
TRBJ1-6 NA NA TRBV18 TGTGCCAGCTCACCGCAGGTCCTGGGTAATTCACCCCTCCACTTT CASSPQVLGNSPLHF
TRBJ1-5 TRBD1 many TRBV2 TGTGCCAGCAGTGGTAGGACAGGTAGCAATCAGCCCCAGCATTTT CASSGRTGSNQPQHF
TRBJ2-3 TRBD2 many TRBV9 TGTGCCAGCAGCGCCTACGGACTAGCGGGACCTACAGATACGCAGTATTTT CASSAYGLAGPTDTQYF
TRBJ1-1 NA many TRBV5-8 TGTGCCAGCAGCTCCGATTATGGGGCGGTTGAAGCTTTCTTT CASSSDYGAVEAFF
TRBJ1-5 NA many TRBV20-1 TGCAGTGCCGCAAGCGGCCCTGATCAGCCCCAGCATTTT CSAASGPDQPQHF
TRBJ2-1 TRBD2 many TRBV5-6 TGTGCCAGCATGCTAGCGGGGGGTCGGGGCAATGAGCAGTTCTTC CASMLAGGRGNEQFF
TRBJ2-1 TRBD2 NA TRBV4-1 TGCGCCAGCAGCCAAGATCCTAGCGGGCATGAGCAGTTCTTC CASSQDPSGHEQFF
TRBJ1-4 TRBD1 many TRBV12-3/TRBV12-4 TGTGCCAGCAGATTAACAGGGGTATTAAATGAAAAACTGTTTTTT CASRLTGVLNEKLFF
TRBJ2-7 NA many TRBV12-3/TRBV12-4 TGTGCCAGCAGGCCCGGAGGGGCAAAGACCTACGAGCAGTACTTC CASRPGGAKTYEQYF
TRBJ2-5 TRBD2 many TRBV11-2 TGTGCCAGCAGCTTGGCCCAAGCGGGAGGGCCCGATGAAGAGACCCAGTACTTC CASSLAQAGGPDEETQYF
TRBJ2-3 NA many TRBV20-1 TGCAGTGCTAGAGATAGGCGACTCGGCACAGATACGCAGTATTTT CSARDRRLGTDTQYF
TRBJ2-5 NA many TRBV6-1 TGTGCCAGCAAAGTTGAGGCCGATTCAACCCAGTACTTC CASKVEADSTQYF
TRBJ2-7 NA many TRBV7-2 TGTGCCAGCAGCTTAGATGAAGTCAGGGCCTACGAGCAGTACTTC CASSLDEVRAYEQYF
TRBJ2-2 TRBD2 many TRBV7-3 TGTGCCAGCAGCTTATATTCCCCGGGACTAGCGGGAGGGCCGGGCACCGGGGAGCTGTTTTTT CASSLYSPGLAGGPGTGELFF
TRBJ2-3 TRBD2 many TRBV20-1 TGCAGTGCTAGAGAACCGGGACTAGCGGGAGGAACCGATACGCAGTATTTT CSAREPGLAGGTDTQYF
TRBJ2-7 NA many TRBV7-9 TGTGCCAGCAGCCCTACGGCAGGGGGGATCTACGAGCAGTACTTC CASSPTAGGIYEQYF
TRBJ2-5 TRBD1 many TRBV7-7 TGTGCCAGCAGCTTAAACAGGGGCGGGGAGACCCAGTACTTC CASSLNRGGETQYF
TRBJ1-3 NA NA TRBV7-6 TGTGCCAGCAGCCCGGGAGGGAACTCTGGAAGCACCATATATTTT CASSPGGNSGSTIYF
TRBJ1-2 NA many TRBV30 TGTGCCTGGAGTGTTACAGAAAACTATGGCTACACCTTC CAWSVTENYGYTF
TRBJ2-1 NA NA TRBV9 TGTGCCAGCAGCGTCCGGGACGGGAATTACAATGAGCAGTTCTTC CASSVRDGNYNEQFF
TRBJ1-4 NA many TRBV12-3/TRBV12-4 TGTGCCAGCAGTTGGAAGGTGAATAATGAAAAACTGTTTTTT CASSWKVNNEKLFF
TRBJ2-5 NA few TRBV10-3 TGTGCCATCGGGGGCCGGGGGGTTGCACAAGAGACCCAGTACTTC CAIGGRGVAQETQYF
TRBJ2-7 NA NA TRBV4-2 TGTGCCAGCAGCCAACACCCGACCGGGACTCGGCCCTACGAGCAGTACTTC CASSQHPTGTRPYEQYF
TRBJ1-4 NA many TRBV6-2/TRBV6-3 TGTGCCAGCAGGCGATCCGGGGCCGGCGAAAAACTGTTTTTT CASRRSGAGEKLFF
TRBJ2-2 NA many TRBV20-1 TGCAGTGCTAGGGTTGGACTCACCGGGGAGCTGTTTTTT CSARVGLTGELFF
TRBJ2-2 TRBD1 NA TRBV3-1 TGTGCCAGCAGCCAGGGACAGGTCACCGGGGAGCTGTTTTTT CASSQGQVTGELFF
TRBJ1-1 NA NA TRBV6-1 TGTGCCAGCAGTGTTCAGGGAGCCACTGAAGCTTTCTTT CASSVQGATEAFF
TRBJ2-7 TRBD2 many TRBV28 TGTGCCAGCAGTTTATGGGAGGGACTAGCGGGGGCCTACGAGCAGTACTTC CASSLWEGLAGAYEQYF
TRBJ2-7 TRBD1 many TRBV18 TGTGCCAGCTCACCTGGGACAGTAACCGAGCAGTACTTC CASSPGTVTEQYF
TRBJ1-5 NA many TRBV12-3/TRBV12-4 TGTGCCAGCAGTGCAGCCGGACAGTTTAGCAATCAGCCCCAGCATTTT CASSAAGQFSNQPQHF
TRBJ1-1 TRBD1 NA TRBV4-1 TGCGCCAGCAGCCAAGTCCCAAGGACAGGGGGCACTGAAGCTTTCTTT CASSQVPRTGGTEAFF
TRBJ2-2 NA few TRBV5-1 TGCGCCAGCGGGCCTACAGTGTCGATGTCAGGACGAGAATCCTCCGGGGAGCTGTTTTTT CASGPTVSMSGRESSGELFF
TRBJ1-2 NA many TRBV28 TGTGCCAGCAGAGCTCAGGGGTACGGCTACACCTTC CASRAQGYGYTF
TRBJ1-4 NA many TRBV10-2 TGCGCCAGCAGTGATCAGAATGAAAAACTGTTTTTT CASSDQNEKLFF
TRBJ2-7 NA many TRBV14 TGTGCCAGCAACAACCGGGGCCCGTTGTACGAGCAGTACTTC CASNNRGPLYEQYF
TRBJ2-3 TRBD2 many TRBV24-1 TGTGCCACCAGTGATGTACTAGCGGGAGACTCAGATACGCAGTATTTT CATSDVLAGDSDTQYF
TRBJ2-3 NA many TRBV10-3 TGTGCCATCAGTGATGATGGGGTGGATACGCAGTATTTT CAISDDGVDTQYF
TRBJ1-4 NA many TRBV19 TGTGCCAGTTTACCTAGGGCTTCAACTAATGAAAAACTGTTTTTT CASLPRASTNEKLFF
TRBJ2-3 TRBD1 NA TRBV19 TGTGCCAGCACCTCCTCGGGACAGAGCACAGATACGCAGTATTTT CASTSSGQSTDTQYF
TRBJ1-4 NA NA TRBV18 TGTGCCAGCTCACCGAATGATGAAAAACTGTTTTTT CASSPNDEKLFF
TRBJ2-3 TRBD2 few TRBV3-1 TGTGCCAGCAGCCCTCATAGCGGGACTAGCACAGATACGCAGTATTTT CASSPHSGTSTDTQYF
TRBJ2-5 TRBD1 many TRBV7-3 TGTGCCAGCAGCCTCAGGGGGGACAGGGCATGGGAGACCCAGTACTTC CASSLRGDRAWETQYF
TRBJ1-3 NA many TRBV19 TGTGCCAGTAGTATCGGGGTGCGCGGAAACACCATATATTTT CASSIGVRGNTIYF
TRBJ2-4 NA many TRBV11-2 TGTGCCAGCAGCCTGAAAAACATTCAGTACTTC CASSLKNIQYF
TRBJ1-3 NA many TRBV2 TGTGCCAGCAGTGAATTGAGCTCTGGAAACACCATATATTTT CASSELSSGNTIYF
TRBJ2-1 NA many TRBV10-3 TGTGCCATCAGTGCTGAGGGTAAGAGCTCCTACAATGAGCAGTTCTTC CAISAEGKSSYNEQFF
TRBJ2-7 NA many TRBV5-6 TGTGCCAGCAGCTTGGCGGGTCTGGACGAGCAGTACTTC CASSLAGLDEQYF
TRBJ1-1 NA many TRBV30 TGTGCCTGGACGTCGCGCACTGAAGCTTTCTTT CAWTSRTEAFF
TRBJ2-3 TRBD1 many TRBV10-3 TGTGCCATAGAAGGATCGCCGGGACAGGGGATGAATACGCAGTATTTT CAIEGSPGQGMNTQYF
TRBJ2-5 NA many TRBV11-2 TGTGCCAGCAGCTTAGAGCCAGGCGGTGGGACCCAGTACTTC CASSLEPGGGTQYF
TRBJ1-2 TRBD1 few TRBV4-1 TGCGCCAGCAGCCGGGGGACAGGGAACTATGGCTACACCTTC CASSRGTGNYGYTF
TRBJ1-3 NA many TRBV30 TGTGCCTGGAGTGTCATTGGCAGCACCATATATTTT CAWSVIGSTIYF
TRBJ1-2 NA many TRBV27 TGTGCCAGCAGCTCCGCGGTGGGCGCGGGATCCGCCTCCTATGGCTACACCTTC CASSSAVGAGSASYGYTF
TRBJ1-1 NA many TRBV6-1 TGTGCCAGCAGTACGGGGGTTGAAGCTTTCTTT CASSTGVEAFF
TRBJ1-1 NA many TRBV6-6 TGTGCCAGCAGTTACTTGCAAGGGAACACTGAAGCTTTCTTT CASSYLQGNTEAFF
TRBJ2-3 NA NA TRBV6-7 TGTGCCAGCAGTTGGTGGACCACAGATACGCAGTATTTT CASSWWTTDTQYF